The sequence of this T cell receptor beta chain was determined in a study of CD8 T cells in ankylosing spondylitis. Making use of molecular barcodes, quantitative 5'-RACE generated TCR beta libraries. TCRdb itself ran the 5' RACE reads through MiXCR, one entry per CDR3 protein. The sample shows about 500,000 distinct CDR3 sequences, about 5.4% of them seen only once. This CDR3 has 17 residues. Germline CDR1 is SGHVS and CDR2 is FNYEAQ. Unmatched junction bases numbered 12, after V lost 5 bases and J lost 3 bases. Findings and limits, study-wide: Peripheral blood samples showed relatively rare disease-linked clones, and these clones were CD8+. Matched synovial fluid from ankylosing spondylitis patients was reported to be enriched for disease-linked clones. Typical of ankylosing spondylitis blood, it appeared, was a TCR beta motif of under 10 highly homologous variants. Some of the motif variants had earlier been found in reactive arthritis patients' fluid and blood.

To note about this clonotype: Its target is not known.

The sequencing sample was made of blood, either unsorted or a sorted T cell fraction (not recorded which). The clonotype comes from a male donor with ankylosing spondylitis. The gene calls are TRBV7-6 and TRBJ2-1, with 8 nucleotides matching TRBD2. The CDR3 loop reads CASSLIGWREDYNEQFF. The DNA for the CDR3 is TGTGCCAGCAGCCTAATTGGATGGCGGGAGGACTACAATGAGCAGTTCTTC.